These 15 T cell receptor beta chains came from one sample sequenced in a study of read filtering for tumor transcriptome and immune sequencing. This library used about 400 ng RNA and molecular barcoded adaptors spanning alpha/delta and beta/gamma chains. TCRdb reprocessed the reads with MiXCR, giving one entry per CDR3 protein. Of approximately 90,000 distinct CDR3 sequences detected, around 12% appear once; the ten largest clones hold approximately 15%. The sequenced material came from a population of CD138-negative cells sorted from bone marrow. The receptor set was obtained from a donor at least 40 years old with multiple myeloma.

This clonotype was counted many times. This chain joins TRBV6-1 and TRBJ2-1, with D tentatively TRBD2 (6 bases). CDR1 is MNHNS, CDR2 SASEGT, per germline. The CDR3 runs 12 residues. V was pared by 6 bases and J by 5 bases, with 8 bases between. This CDR3 reads CASSGRDNEQFF. For the CDR3, the DNA is TGTGCCAGCAGCGGGAGAGACAATGAGCAGTTCTTC.

About this clonotype: Compared with germline, one end of the junction differs, possibly owing to a read error. V is TRBV24-1 and J is TRBJ1-3, with D possibly matching TRBD1 (5 bases). The CDR3 covers 11 residues. CDR1 is KGHDR, CDR2 SFDVKD, per germline. CDR3 sequence reads: CATSDGATGFF. The DNA for the CDR3 is TGTGCCACCAGTGACGGGGCGACCGGGTTCTTT.

This clonotype has a count of ten or more. The chain combines TRBV28 with TRBJ2-7, with D perhaps TRBD1 or TRBD2 (5 bases each). The germline V gene has CDR1 MDHEN and CDR2 SYDVKM. This CDR3 has 18 amino acids. V lost 5 bases, J lost 0 bases, and 23 bases lay in between. The CDR3 loop reads CASSDGVRGSASSYEQYF. CDR3 DNA: TGTGCCAGCAGTGACGGTGTTCGGGGCAGCGCCTCCTCCTACGAGCAGTACTTC.

This clonotype came up many times. The V gene is TRBV4-1, the J gene TRBJ2-1, with TRBD1 matching 9 bases. Germline V gives CDR1 MGHRA, CDR2 YSYEKL. The V and J ends lost 4 bases and 7 bases, in that order; junction bases with no gene match: 20. The CDR3 contains 19 residues. This CDR3 is CASSPLWDRVSDSKNEQFF. CDR3 sequence (DNA): TGCGCCAGCAGCCCGCTTTGGGACAGGGTCAGCGATTCGAAGAATGAGCAGTTCTTC.

This clonotype was found a few times. The gene calls are TRBV4-1 and TRBJ1-2; TRBD1 agrees at 9 bases. This CDR3 has 14 amino acids. Germline CDR1 and CDR2: MGHRA and YSYEKL. J was trimmed by 7 bases and V by 0 bases; bases with no gene match: 3. CDR3 in DNA: TGCGCCAGCAGCCAAGAACAGGGGGCGCCTGGCTACACCTTC. This gives the protein CASSQEQGAPGYTF.

The V and J genes are TRBV5-6 and TRBJ2-5; possibly TRBD2 for D (6 bases). Germline V CDR1 and CDR2: SGHDT, YYEEEE. V was pared by 4 bases and J by 5 bases, with 15 bases between. This CDR3 contains 14 residues. CDR3 amino acids: CASSGGTLWETQYF. CDR3 coding DNA: TGTGCCAGCAGCGGCGGGACTTTGTGGGAGACCCAGTACTTC.

There are many counts of this clonotype. The chain employs TRBV20-1 and TRBJ2-3; the match to TRBD2 covers 7 bases. Germline trimming cut 0 bases from V and 0 bases from J; bases unmatched to any gene: 6. CDR1 is DFQATT and CDR2 is SNEGSKA in the germline V gene (reference sequence). There are 16 residues in the CDR3. This chain's CDR3 is CSARDEGSGSTDTQYF. The CDR3 nucleotides read TGCAGTGCTAGAGATGAAGGTAGCGGGAGCACAGATACGCAGTATTTT.

Ten or more counts support this clonotype. The chain combines TRBV7-2 with TRBJ2-5, with TRBD2 matching over 7 bases. The CDR3 sequence is 15 residues long. The germline V gene has CDR1 SGHTA and CDR2 FQGNSA. With V trimmed by 5 bases and J by 1 base, 7 bases remained unmatched. The CDR3 sequence is CASSRMTSSQETQYF. DNA for the CDR3: TGTGCCAGCAGCCGTATGACTAGCAGCCAAGAGACCCAGTACTTC.

The rearrangement links TRBV7-8 to TRBJ1-1; unclear D gene. The CDR3 sequence is 15 residues long. Trimming took off 3 bases at V and 0 bases at J, with 11 bases between the two ends. Germline CDR1 is SGHVS and CDR2 is FQNEAQ. CDR3 DNA: TGTGCCAGCAGCTTTTCTGGACGGATGAACACTGAAGCTTTCTTT. Residues: CASSFSGRMNTEAFF.

Turning to this clonotype: A read error may explain this, as a much larger clone is one base away. The chain carries TRBV20-1 and TRBJ1-5, with a tentative D call TRBD1 (5 bases). Germline CDR1 reads DFQATT; CDR2 reads SNEGSKA (reference sequence). This CDR3 comprises 12 residues. The DNA of the CDR3 is TGCAGAGCTAGGGACGGGCGTCAGCCCCAGCATTTT. Translated, it gives CRARDGRQPQHF.

This clonotype was detected ten times or more. This chain links TRBV5-1 with TRBJ2-1; 13 positions match TRBD2. Germline V CDR1 and CDR2: SGHRS, YFSETQ. This CDR3 region has 16 residues. V trimming: 4 bases; J trimming: 6 bases; junction bases outside the gene matches: 7. The CDR3: CASSPEGTSGINEQFF. CDR3 nucleotide sequence: TGCGCCAGCAGCCCGGAGGGGACTAGCGGGATCAATGAGCAGTTCTTC.

This clonotype has a count of ten or more. The rearrangement joins TRBV9 to TRBJ2-5, with D possibly being TRBD1 or TRBD2 (5 bases each). Trimming took off 0 bases at V and 4 bases at J, with 13 bases between the two ends. The germline V gene encodes CDR1 SGDLS and CDR2 YYNGEE. This CDR3 has 15 amino acids. CDR3 in amino acids: CASSVGGTGGETQYF. CDR3 in DNA: TGTGCCAGCAGCGTAGGGGGGACGGGTGGAGAGACCCAGTACTTC. The full variable domain, with the rest looked up from reference TRBV9 and TRBJ2-5, is DSGVTQTPKHLITATGQRVTLRCSPRSGDLSVYWYQQSLDQGLQFLIQYYNGEERAKGNILERFSAQQFPDLHSELNLSSLELGDSALYFCASSVGGTGGETQYFGPGTRLLVL.

The CDR3 bases are TGTGCCAGTAGTTCATTGGGGGTAAACAATCAGCCCCAGCATTTT. It is translated as CASSSLGVNNQPQHF. This chain joins TRBV19 and TRBJ1-5, with D perhaps matching TRBD1 (5 bases). The CDR3 sequence is 15 residues long. The germline V gene encodes CDR1 LNHDA and CDR2 SQIVND (reference sequence). V was shortened by 5 bases and J by 3 bases, with 14 bases between the two germline ends.

In this sample, this clonotype turned up a few times. V is TRBV14 and J is TRBJ2-6; 8 bases map to TRBD1. Trimming cost V 4 bases and J 2 bases; bases outside gene matches: 7. CDR3 size: 17 residues. CDR1 is SGHDN, CDR2 FVKESK, per germline. The CDR3 nucleotides read TGTGCCAGCAGCCCAACAGGGGGTAGGACTGGGGCCAACGTCCTGACTTTC. This codes for CASSPTGGRTGANVLTF. Using reference TRBV14 and TRBJ2-6 for the parts outside the CDR3, the full variable domain is EAGVTQFPSHSVIEKGQTVTLRCDPISGHDNLYWYRRVMGKEIKFLLHFVKESKQDESGMPNNRFLAERTGGTYSTLKVQPAELEDSGVYFCASSPTGGRTGANVLTFGAGSRLTVL.

There are many counts of this clonotype. J is TRBJ1-1 and V is TRBV3-1, with 9 bases aligning to TRBD1. Germline V lookup: CDR1 LGHDT, CDR2 YNNKEL (reference sequence). V was pared by 3 bases and J by 3 bases, with 5 bases of the junction left unmatched. The CDR3 sequence is 15 residues long. In DNA form, the CDR3 reads TGTGCCAGCAGCCAGGACAGGGGTGGGTACACTGAAGCTTTCTTT. Encoded protein: CASSQDRGGYTEAFF.